The 18 T cell receptor beta chains given below trace back to one sample, sequenced in a study of read filtering for tumor transcriptome and immune sequencing. From about 0.4 ug of RNA, a library with molecular barcoded alpha/delta and beta/gamma adaptors was made. TCRdb used MiXCR to reprocess the reads, holding one entry per CDR3 protein. The repertoire consists of roughly 56,000 distinct CDR3 sequences, with about a fifth occurring once and the leading ten covering roughly 13%. Source material: a population of CD138-negative cells sorted from bone marrow. The receptors derive from a donor aged 40 or over with multiple myeloma.

This clonotype has just one count. Its ends do not fully match the called genes, so a read error is possible. The genes are TRBV7-9 and TRBJ2-1, with 11 bases lining up with TRBD2. CDR1 is SEHNR and CDR2 is FQNEAQ in the germline V gene (reference sequence). This CDR3 region has 17 residues. The CDR3 protein is CGSSLGTSGNSYNEQLF. CDR3 bases: TGTGGCAGCAGCCTCGGGACTAGCGGTAACTCCTACAATGAGCAGCTCTTC.

The sample holds many counts of this clonotype. This CDR3 reads CASSLDGQGPSYEQYF. CDR3 sequence (DNA): TGCGCCAGCAGCTTGGATGGACAAGGGCCGTCCTACGAGCAGTACTTC. The chain is built from TRBV5-1 and TRBJ2-7; tentatively, D is TRBD1 (5 bases). Per the germline V gene, CDR1 is SGHRS and CDR2 is YFSETQ. Trimming cost V 0 bases and J 1 base, with 14 bases left between them. This CDR3 has 16 residues. Combining the CDR3 with reference TRBV5-1 and TRBJ2-7 gives the whole variable domain KAGVTQTPRYLIKTRGQQVTLSCSPISGHRSVSWYQQTPGQGLQFLFEYFSETQRNKGNFPGRFSGRQFSNSRSEMNVSTLELGDSALYLCASSLDGQGPSYEQYFGPGTRLTVT.

This clonotype has ten or more counts. V is TRBV12-3 or TRBV12-4 and J is TRBJ2-2; 9 bases fit TRBD2. The CDR3 is 15 residues long. After removal of 3 bases from V and 6 bases from J, the junction contained 5 bases not matched to a gene. The DNA of the CDR3 is TGTGCCAGCAGTTTTAGCGGGGGTAGTGCCGGGGAGCTGTTTTTT. Translation: CASSFSGGSAGELFF.

This clonotype was seen ten or more times. The genes are TRBV2 and TRBJ2-5; D might be TRBD2 (5 bases). Germline CDR1 reads SNHLY; CDR2 reads FYNNEI. V lost 10 bases to trimming and J lost 3 bases, with 12 bases between them. CDR3 length equals 12 residues. The CDR3 here is CATQGGEETQYF. CDR3 coding DNA: TGTGCCACCCAAGGAGGTGAAGAGACCCAGTACTTC.

This clonotype has a count of ten or more. V is TRBV2 and J is TRBJ2-1; 7 nucleotides line up with TRBD2. V lost 7 bases to trimming and J lost 5 bases; unmatched junction nucleotides: 8. The germline V gene encodes CDR1 SNHLY and CDR2 FYNNEI. The CDR3 extends over 14 amino acids. The CDR3 loop reads CASITRETHNEQFF. CDR3 DNA sequence: TGTGCCAGCATAACGCGGGAGACCCACAATGAGCAGTTCTTC.

The sample holds many counts of this clonotype. V gene TRBV2 combines with J gene TRBJ2-1, with TRBD2 matching 12 bases. V dropped 7 bases and J dropped 6; count of bases not matched to a gene: 1. The CDR3 totals 13 residues. Germline values: CDR1 SNHLY, CDR2 FYNNEI. The CDR3 reads CASTSGRVNEQFF. The CDR3 DNA reads TGTGCCAGCACTAGCGGGAGGGTCAATGAGCAGTTCTTC.

A remark on this clonotype: A single base separates this from a much larger clone, so it may be a read error. The rearrangement uses TRBV28 and TRBJ1-5, with a weak D call TRBD1 (6 bases). This CDR3 has 15 amino acids. The V and J ends lost 2 bases and 6 bases respectively, with 14 bases between them. Germline V gene lookup returns CDR1 MDHEN and CDR2 SYDVKM. Written as DNA, the CDR3 is TGTGCCAGCAGTTTAGGTGGACAGTACAGTCAGCCCCAGCATTTT. Its translation: CASSLGGQYSQPQHF. Full variable domain (rest looked up from reference TRBV28 and TRBJ1-5): DVKVTQSSRYLVKRTGEKVFLECVQDMDHENMFWYRQDPGLGLRLIYFSYDVKMKEKGDIPEGYSVSREKKERFSLILESASTNQTSMYLCASSLGGQYSQPQHFGDGTRLSIL.

Ten or more counts support this clonotype. The chain is built from TRBV5-5 and TRBJ1-4; D is perhaps TRBD1 (5 bases). The CDR3 is 15 amino acids. Trimming cost V 0 bases and J 8 bases, with 14 bases left between them. The germline V gene has CDR1 SGHKS and CDR2 YYEKEE (reference sequence). The CDR3 sequence: CASSLGDRGREKLFF. The CDR3, as DNA: TGTGCCAGCAGCTTGGGGGACCGTGGGAGGGAAAAACTGTTTTTT.

Turning to this clonotype: Possible read error: a much larger clone is one base away. The V gene is TRBV12-3 or TRBV12-4, the J gene TRBJ2-2, with D possibly TRBD1 on 7 matching bases. This CDR3 is built from 13 residues. This CDR3 is CASRGGHTGGLFF. In DNA, the CDR3 is TGTGCCAGCAGAGGGGGCCACACCGGGGGGCTGTTTTTT.

Note on this clonotype: A much larger clone is a single base away; this may be a read error. As the CDR3 is not closed by the conserved phenylalanine or tryptophan, this likely results from a read error. The rearrangement uses TRBV6-2 or TRBV6-3 and TRBJ1-5, with 7 bases aligning to TRBD1. This CDR3 spans 17 amino acids. Germline V CDR1 and CDR2: MNHEY, SVGEGT. Trimming took 2 bases from V and 4 from J; bases not matched to a gene: 11. The CDR3 sequence is CASSYRSGTVWNQPQHL. The CDR3, as DNA: TGTGCCAGCAGTTACCGATCCGGGACAGTATGGAATCAGCCCCAGCATTTA.

This clonotype was counted at least ten times. The genes are TRBV27 and TRBJ2-3; a possible D gene is TRBD2 (5 bases). The V gene's germline CDR1 is MNHEY and CDR2 SMNVEV (reference sequence). The length of the CDR3 is 13 residues. The germline V and J ends were trimmed by 4 bases and 7 bases, with 12 bases remaining between them. The chain's CDR3 is CASSSLEGNTQYF. CDR3 DNA: TGTGCCAGCAGTTCCCTAGAGGGCAATACGCAGTATTTT.

This clonotype was counted many times. The gene calls are TRBV28 and TRBJ2-5, with TRBD1 as a possible D gene (5 bases). The CDR3 has 15 amino acids. Germline lookup yields CDR1 MDHEN and CDR2 SYDVKM. V lost 4 bases to trimming and J lost 3 bases, with 15 bases between them. CDR3 sequence: CASSSLGAAKETQYF. In DNA, the CDR3 is TGTGCCAGCAGTTCCCTTGGGGCAGCTAAAGAGACCCAGTACTTC.

Turning to this clonotype: One base away lies a much larger clone, so this may be a sequencing read error. This rearrangement joins TRBV29-1 to TRBJ1-5, with unresolved D. Germline CDR1 reads SQVTM; CDR2 reads ANQGSEA. CDR3 length: 14 amino acids. V shed 2 bases and J shed 9 bases, with 17 bases lying between them. The CDR3 DNA is TGCAGCGTTGAACCAAAATTGTGGGGTCTGCCCCAGCATTTT. Translated: CSVEPKLWGLPQHF.

Only a few counts were recorded for this clonotype. The chain uses TRBV19 and TRBJ2-1, with 10 positions matching TRBD2. The CDR3 is made up of 18 amino acids. The V gene's germline CDR1 is LNHDA and CDR2 SQIVND (reference sequence). After removal of 3 bases from V and 4 bases from J, the junction contained 12 bases not matched to a gene. CDR3 DNA: TGTGCCAGTAGTATTGGGTTAGCGGGAGGATTATGGTACAATGAGCAGTTCTTC. Its protein is CASSIGLAGGLWYNEQFF.

A note on this clonotype: This sequence may be a read error, since a much larger clone differs from it by one base. The chain employs TRBV7-6 and TRBJ2-2, with 9 nucleotides matching TRBD2. Germline V gene sequence: CDR1 SGHVS, CDR2 FNYEAQ. The junction had 12 bases not matched to a gene; V was cut back by 1 base and J by 6 bases. This CDR3 has 18 residues. CDR3 sequence reads: CASSLVFAGGPDAGELFF. CDR3 nucleotides: TGTGCCAGCAGCTTAGTATTCGCGGGGGGGCCGGACGCCGGGGAGCTGTTTTTT.

In regard to this clonotype: A much larger clone is a single base away; this may be a read error. The V and J genes are TRBV3-2 and TRBJ2-3; the table gives TRBD1 as D, unverified against the DNA. TRBV3-2 is a pseudogene segment. The CDR3 sequence is 14 residues long. CDR3 protein: CASGRGGSTDTQYF. The CDR3 nucleotides are TGTGCCAGCGGCCGGGGGGGTTCCACAGATACGCAGTATTTT.

This clonotype was recorded many times. This chain uses TRBV6-1 with TRBJ2-1; the D gene is possibly TRBD1 (6 bases). Germline values: CDR1 MNHNS, CDR2 SASEGT. The CDR3 extends over 14 amino acids. Trimming pared 7 bases from V and 9 bases from J, leaving 19 bases between. The CDR3: CASKLTRTGFEQFF. CDR3 nucleotide sequence: TGTGCCAGCAAGTTAACGAGAACAGGGTTTGAGCAGTTCTTC.

This clonotype was observed many times. The chain links TRBV19 to TRBJ2-1; 7 positions match TRBD2. Germline loops: CDR1 LNHDA, CDR2 SQIVND (reference sequence). CDR3 length: 14 residues. V shed 3 bases and J 8 bases; nucleotides not matched to a gene: 7. CDR3: CASSIRTSEDEQFF. The DNA for the CDR3 is TGTGCCAGTAGTATTAGAACTAGCGAGGATGAGCAGTTCTTC.